The clone carrying this T cell receptor (beta chain) was seen at least ten times. V was shortened by 1 base and J by 5 bases, with 6 bases between the two germline ends. Germline values: CDR1 GTSNPN, CDR2 SVGIG (reference sequence). This CDR3 has 12 residues. The sample belongs to a study of T cells in Graves' hyperthyroidism and ophthalmopathy. RNA transcripts gave rise to amplified TCR beta CDR3 regions. Researchers ran a first-round RT-PCR on the TCR CDR3 using the HTBI primer set. MiXCR, applied by TCRdb to the multiplex PCR reads, yields one record per CDR3 protein. The table lists about 480,000 distinct CDR3 sequences, roughly 14% of them singletons, with over 15% in the top ten. The PBMCs had their origin in 10 ml of fresh peripheral blood.

Input material: blood. The chain combines TRBV30 with TRBJ1-5, with a possible D match to TRBD1 (6 bases). The source is a woman aged 18-35 years with Graves' hyperthyroidism. The CDR3 DNA is TGTGCCTGGAGTGGGGGGCATCAGCCCCAGCATTTT. Translating it yields CAWSGGHQPQHF. Using reference TRBV30 and TRBJ1-5 for the parts outside the CDR3, the full variable domain is SQTIHQWPATLVQPVGSPLSLECTVEGTSNPNLYWYRQAAGRGLQLLFYSVGIGQISSEVPQNLSASRPQDRQFILSSKKLLLSDSGFYLCAWSGGHQPQHFGDGTRLSIL.